This T cell receptor beta chain was sequenced during a study of cytomegalovirus exposure and HLA in healthy donors. 13 Jbeta primers and 60 Vbeta primers were used for the PCR. The table came from immunoSEQ multiplex PCR; TCRdb's copy has only in-frame clones and leaves some out. This sample yields 100,000 to 120,000 clones, of which approximately 80% are seen a single time; roughly 6.2% belongs to the top ten. The CDR3 runs to 14 residues. The V and J ends lost 4 bases and 6 bases, in that order; junction bases with no gene match: 6. The V gene's germline CDR1 is SGHDN and CDR2 FVKESK. This receptor was identified in a man under 40 in good health and CMV-seropositive. Sequenced sample: PBMCs. The chain recombines TRBV14 with TRBJ2-3; 8 nucleotides align to TRBD2. CDR3 coding DNA: TGTGCCAGCAGCCCACGACTAGCGTTTGATACGCAGTATTTT. Translating gives CASSPRLAFDTQYF.